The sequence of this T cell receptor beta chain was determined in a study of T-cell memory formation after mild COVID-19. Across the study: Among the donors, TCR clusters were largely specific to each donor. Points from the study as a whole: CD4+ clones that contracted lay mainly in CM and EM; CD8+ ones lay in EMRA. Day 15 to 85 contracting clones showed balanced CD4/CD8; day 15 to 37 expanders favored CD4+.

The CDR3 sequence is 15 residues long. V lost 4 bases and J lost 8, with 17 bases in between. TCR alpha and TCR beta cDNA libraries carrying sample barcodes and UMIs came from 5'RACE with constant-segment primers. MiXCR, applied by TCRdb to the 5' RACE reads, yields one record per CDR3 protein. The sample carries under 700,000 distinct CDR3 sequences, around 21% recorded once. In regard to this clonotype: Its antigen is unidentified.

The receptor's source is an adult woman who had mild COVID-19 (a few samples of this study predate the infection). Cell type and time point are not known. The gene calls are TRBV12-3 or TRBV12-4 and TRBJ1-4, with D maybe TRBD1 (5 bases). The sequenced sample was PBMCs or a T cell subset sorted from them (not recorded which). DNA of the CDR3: TGTGCCAGCAGTTGGTCCGGGACCCCGACGGAAAAACTGTTTTTT. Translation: CASSWSGTPTEKLFF.